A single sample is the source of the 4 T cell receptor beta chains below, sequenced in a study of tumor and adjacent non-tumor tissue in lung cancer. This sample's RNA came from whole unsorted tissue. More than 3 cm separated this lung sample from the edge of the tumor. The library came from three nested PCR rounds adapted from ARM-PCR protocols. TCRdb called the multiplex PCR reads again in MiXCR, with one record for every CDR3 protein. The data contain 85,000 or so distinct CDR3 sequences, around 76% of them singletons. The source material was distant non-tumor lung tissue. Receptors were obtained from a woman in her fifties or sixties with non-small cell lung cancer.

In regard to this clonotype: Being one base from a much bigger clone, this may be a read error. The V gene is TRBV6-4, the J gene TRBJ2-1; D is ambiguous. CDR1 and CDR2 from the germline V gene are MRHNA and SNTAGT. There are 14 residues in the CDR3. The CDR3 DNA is TGTGCCAGCAGTGACTCTGGCGATTACAGTGAGCAGTTCTTC. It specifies CASSDSGDYSEQFF.

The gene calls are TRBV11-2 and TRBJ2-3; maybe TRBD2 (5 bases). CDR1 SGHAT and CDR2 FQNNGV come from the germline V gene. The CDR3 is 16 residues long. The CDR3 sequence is CVSSPAGYPLPDTQYF. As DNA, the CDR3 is TGTGTCAGTAGCCCGGCGGGTTACCCGCTTCCAGATACGCAGTATTTT.

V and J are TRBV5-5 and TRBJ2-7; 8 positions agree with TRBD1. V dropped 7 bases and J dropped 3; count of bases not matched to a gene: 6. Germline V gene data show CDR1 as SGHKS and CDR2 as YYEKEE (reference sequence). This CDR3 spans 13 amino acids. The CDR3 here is CASCPDRGYEQYF. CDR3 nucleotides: TGTGCCAGCTGCCCTGACAGGGGCTACGAGCAGTACTTC. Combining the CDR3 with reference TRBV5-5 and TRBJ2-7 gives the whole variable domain DAGVTQSPTHLIKTRGQQVTLRCSPISGHKSVSWYQQVLGQGPQFIFQYYEKEERGRGNFPDRFSARQFPNYSSELNVNALLLGDSALYLCASCPDRGYEQYFGPGTRLTVT.

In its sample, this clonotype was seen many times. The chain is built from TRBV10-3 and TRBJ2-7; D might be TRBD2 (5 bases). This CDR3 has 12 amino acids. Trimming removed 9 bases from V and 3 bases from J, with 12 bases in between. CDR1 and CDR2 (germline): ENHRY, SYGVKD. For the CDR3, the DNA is TGTGCCATAGCAGCGGAAAACTACGAGCAGTACTTC. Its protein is CAIAAENYEQYF.